The entry below describes one TCR beta chain. Replicate PCRs from sorted subsets contained roughly 220 ng DNA, which is 29,000 or so T cell genomes. Using immunoSEQ multiplex PCR, the repertoire was profiled, and TCRdb retains in-frame clones only, with some absent. The sample lists about 2,100,000 clones; roughly 91% were seen once. Naive CD8 isolation took CD45RO-negative cells positively selected for CCR7 and excluded terminally differentiated effector memory CD45RA+ cells. The data derive from a study of shared clonotypes between healthy human individuals. Germline assignment: CDR1 MNHEY and CDR2 SVGAGI. The CDR3 spans 15 residues. Trimming pared 3 bases from V and 0 bases from J, leaving 12 bases between.

Sequenced sample: naive CD8+ T cells from PBMCs. The chain recombines TRBV6-5 with TRBJ2-7; D remains unclear. The TCR was taken from a young man in good health. Some clones in this sample may be carry-over from other donors' samples. This CDR3 is CASSYQVGSSYEQYF. CDR3 DNA: TGTGCCAGCAGTTATCAAGTCGGAAGCTCCTACGAGCAGTACTTC.